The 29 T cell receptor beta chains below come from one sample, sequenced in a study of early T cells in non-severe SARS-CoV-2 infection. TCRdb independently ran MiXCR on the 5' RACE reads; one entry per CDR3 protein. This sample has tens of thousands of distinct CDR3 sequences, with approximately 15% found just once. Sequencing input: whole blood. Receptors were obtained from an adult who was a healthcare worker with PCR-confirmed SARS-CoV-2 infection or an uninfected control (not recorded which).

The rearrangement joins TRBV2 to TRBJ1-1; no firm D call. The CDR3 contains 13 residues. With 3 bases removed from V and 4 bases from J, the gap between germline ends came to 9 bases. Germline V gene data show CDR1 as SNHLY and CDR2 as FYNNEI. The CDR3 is CASSDLVSTEAFF. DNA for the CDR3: TGTGCCAGCAGTGATTTGGTTAGCACTGAAGCTTTCTTT.

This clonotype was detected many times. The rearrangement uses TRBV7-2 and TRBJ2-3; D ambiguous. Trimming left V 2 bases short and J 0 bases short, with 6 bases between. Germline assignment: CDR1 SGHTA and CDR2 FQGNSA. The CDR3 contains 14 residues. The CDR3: CASSLSLSTDTQYF. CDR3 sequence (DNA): TGTGCCAGCAGCTTATCCCTTAGCACAGATACGCAGTATTTT. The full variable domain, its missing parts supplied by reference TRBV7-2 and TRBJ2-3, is GAGVSQSPSNKVTEKGKDVELRCDPISGHTALYWYRQSLGQGLEFLIYFQGNSAPDKSGLPSDRFSAERTGGSVSTLTIQRTQQEDSAVYLCASSLSLSTDTQYFGPGTRLTVL.

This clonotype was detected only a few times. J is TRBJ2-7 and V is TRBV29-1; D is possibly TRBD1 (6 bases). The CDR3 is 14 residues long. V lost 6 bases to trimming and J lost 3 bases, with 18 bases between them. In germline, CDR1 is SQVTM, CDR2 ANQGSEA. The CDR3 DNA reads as TGCAGCGTGGATACAGGGCCACTGGTCTACGAGCAGTACTTC. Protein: CSVDTGPLVYEQYF.

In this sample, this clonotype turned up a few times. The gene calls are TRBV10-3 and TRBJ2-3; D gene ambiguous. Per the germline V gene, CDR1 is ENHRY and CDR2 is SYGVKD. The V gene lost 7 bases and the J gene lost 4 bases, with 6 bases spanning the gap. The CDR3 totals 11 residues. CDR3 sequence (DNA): TGTGCCATCACCAACGCAGATACGCAGTATTTT. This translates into CAITNADTQYF.

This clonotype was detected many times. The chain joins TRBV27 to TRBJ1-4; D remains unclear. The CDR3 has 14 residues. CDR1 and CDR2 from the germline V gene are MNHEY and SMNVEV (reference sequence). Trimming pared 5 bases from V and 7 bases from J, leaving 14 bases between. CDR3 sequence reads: CASSAVFKGEKLFF. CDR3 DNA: TGTGCCAGCAGTGCCGTATTTAAAGGTGAAAAACTGTTTTTT.

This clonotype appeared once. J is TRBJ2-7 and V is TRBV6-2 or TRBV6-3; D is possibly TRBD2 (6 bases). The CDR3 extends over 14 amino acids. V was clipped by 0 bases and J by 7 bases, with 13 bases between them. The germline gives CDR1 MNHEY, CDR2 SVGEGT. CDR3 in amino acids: CASSYSGSGGEQYF. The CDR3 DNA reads TGTGCCAGCAGTTACTCAGGGAGTGGGGGGGAGCAGTACTTC.

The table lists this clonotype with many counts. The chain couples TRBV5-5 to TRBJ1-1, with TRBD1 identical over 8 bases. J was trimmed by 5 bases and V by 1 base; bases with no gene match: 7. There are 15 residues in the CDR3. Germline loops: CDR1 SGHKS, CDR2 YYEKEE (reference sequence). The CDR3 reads CASSLSPQGETEAFF. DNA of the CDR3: TGTGCCAGCAGCTTGTCCCCACAGGGGGAAACTGAAGCTTTCTTT.

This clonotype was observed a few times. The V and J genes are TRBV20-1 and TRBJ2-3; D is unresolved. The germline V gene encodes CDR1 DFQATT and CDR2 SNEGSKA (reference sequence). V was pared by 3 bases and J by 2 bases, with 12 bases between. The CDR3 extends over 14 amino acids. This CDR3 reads CSASQRLTTDTQYF. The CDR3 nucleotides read TGCAGTGCTAGTCAGCGACTCACCACAGATACGCAGTATTTT.

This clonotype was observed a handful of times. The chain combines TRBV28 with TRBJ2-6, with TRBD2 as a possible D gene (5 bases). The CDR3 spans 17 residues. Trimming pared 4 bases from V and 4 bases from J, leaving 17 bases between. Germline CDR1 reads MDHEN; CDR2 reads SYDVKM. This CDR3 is CASSSGLPLIGANVLTF. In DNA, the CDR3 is TGTGCCAGCAGTTCCGGACTGCCACTGATAGGGGCCAACGTCCTGACTTTC.

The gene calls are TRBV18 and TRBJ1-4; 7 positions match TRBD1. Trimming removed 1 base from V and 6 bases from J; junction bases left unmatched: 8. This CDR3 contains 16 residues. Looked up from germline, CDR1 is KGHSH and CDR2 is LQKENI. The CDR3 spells CASSPRSRQGDEKLFF. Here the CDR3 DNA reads TGTGCCAGCTCACCACGAAGCCGGCAGGGGGATGAAAAACTGTTTTTT.

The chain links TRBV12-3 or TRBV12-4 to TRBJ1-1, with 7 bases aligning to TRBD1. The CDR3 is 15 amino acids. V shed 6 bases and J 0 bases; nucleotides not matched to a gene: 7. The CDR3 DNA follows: TGTGCCAGCAGCCCCCAGGGGGAGATGAACACTGAAGCTTTCTTT. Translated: CASSPQGEMNTEAFF.

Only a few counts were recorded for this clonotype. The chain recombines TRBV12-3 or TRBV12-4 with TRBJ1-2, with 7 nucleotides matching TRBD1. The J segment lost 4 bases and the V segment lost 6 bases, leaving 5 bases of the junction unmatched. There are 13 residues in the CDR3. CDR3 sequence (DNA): TGTGCCAGCAGGCGACAGGGCACCTATGGCTACACCTTC. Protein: CASRRQGTYGYTF.

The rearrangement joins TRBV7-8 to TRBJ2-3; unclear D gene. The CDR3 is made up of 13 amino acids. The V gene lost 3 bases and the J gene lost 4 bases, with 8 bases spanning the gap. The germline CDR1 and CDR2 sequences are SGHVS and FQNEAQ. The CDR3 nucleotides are TGTGCCAGCAGCTTTACAGTCTCAGATACGCAGTATTTT. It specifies CASSFTVSDTQYF.

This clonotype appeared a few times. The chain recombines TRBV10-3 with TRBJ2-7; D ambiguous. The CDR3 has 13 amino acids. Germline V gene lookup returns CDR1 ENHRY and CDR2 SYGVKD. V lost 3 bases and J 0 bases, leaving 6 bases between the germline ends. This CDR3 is CAISDSRSYEQYF. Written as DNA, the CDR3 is TGTGCCATCAGTGACTCGCGCTCCTACGAGCAGTACTTC.

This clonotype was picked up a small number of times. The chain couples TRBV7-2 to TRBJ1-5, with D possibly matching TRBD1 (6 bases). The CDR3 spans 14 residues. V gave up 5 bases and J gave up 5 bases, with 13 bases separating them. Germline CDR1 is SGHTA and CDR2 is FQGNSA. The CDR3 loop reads CASSLWGLDQPQHF. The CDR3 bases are TGTGCCAGCAGCCTATGGGGGCTCGATCAGCCCCAGCATTTT.

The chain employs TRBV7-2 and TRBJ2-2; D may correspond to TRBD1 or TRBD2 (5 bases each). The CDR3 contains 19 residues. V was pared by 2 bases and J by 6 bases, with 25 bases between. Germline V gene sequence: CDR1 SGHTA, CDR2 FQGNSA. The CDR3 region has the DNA TGTGCCAGCAGCTTACCACTGGGGACGGGGCCCTATTTGTCCGGGGAGCTGTTTTTT. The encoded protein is CASSLPLGTGPYLSGELFF. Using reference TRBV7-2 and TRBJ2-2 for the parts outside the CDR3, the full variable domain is GAGVSQSPSNKVTEKGKDVELRCDPISGHTALYWYRQSLGQGLEFLIYFQGNSAPDKSGLPSDRFSAERTGGSVSTLTIQRTQQEDSAVYLCASSLPLGTGPYLSGELFFGEGSRLTVL.

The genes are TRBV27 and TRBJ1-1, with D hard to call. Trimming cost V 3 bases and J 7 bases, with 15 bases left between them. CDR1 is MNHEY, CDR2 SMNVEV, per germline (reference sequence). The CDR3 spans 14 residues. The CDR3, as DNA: TGTGCCAGCAGTTTTCTCCCGGTATCGAATGAAGCTTTCTTT. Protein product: CASSFLPVSNEAFF.

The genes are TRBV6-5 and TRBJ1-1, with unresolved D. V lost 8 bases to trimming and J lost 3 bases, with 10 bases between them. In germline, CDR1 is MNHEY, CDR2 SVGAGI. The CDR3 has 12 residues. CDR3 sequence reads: CASREGYTEAFF. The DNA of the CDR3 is TGTGCCAGCCGGGAAGGGTACACTGAAGCTTTCTTT.

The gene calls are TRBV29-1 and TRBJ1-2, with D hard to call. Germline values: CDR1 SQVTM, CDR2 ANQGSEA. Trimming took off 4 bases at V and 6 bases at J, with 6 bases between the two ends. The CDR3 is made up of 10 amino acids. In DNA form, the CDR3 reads TGCAGCGTTGGGCAGGATGGCTACACCTTC. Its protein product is CSVGQDGYTF.

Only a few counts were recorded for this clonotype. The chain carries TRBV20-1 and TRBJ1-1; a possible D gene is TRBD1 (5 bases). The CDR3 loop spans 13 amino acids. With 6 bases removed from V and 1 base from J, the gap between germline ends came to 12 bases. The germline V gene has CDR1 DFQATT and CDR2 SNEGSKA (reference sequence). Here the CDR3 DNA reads TGCAGTGCCGTACTGACAGCGAACACTGAAGCTTTCTTT. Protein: CSAVLTANTEAFF.

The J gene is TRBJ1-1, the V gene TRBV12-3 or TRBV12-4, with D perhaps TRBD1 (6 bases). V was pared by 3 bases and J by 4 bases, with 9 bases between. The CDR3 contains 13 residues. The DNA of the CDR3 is TGTGCCAGCAGTTTCGGCAGGGGCACTGAAGCTTTCTTT. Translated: CASSFGRGTEAFF.

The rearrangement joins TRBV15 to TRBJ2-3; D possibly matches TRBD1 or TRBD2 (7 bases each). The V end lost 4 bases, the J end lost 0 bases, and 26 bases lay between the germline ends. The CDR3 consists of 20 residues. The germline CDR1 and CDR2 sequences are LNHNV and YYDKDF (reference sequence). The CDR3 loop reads CATSTWGGTALPASTDTQYF. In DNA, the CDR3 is TGTGCCACCAGCACCTGGGGGGGGACAGCCCTTCCCGCGAGCACAGATACGCAGTATTTT.

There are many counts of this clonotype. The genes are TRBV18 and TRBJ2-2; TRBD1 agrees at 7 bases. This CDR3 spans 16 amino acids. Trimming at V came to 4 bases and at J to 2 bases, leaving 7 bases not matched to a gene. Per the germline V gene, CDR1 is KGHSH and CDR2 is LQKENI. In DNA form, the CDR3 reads TGTGCCAGCTCACTACGGACAGGTGTTAACACCGGGGAGCTGTTTTTT. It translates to CASSLRTGVNTGELFF.

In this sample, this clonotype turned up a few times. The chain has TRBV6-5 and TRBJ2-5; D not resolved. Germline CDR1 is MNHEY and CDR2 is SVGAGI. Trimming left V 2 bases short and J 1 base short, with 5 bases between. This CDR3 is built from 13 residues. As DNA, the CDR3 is TGTGCCAGCAGTTACAGCCTCCAAGAGACCCAGTACTTC. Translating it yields CASSYSLQETQYF.

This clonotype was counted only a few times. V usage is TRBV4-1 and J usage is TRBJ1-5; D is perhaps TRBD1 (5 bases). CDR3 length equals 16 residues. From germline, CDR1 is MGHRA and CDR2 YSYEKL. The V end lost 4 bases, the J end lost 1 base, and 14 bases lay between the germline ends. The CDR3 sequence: CASSPADIPSNQPQHF. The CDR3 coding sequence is TGCGCCAGCAGCCCCGCGGACATTCCCAGCAATCAGCCCCAGCATTTT.

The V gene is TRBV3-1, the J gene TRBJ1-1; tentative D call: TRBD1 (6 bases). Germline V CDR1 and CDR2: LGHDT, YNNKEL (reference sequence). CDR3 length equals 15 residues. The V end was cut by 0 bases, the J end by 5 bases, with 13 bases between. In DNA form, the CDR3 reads TGTGCCAGCAGCCAAGATGTGGGGGGCTGGACTGAAGCTTTCTTT. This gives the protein CASSQDVGGWTEAFF.

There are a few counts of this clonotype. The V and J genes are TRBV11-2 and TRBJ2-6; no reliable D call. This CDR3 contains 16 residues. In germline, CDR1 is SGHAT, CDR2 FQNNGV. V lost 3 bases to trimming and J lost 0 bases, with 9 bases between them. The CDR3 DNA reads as TGTGCCAGCAGCTTCCGACGAGACTCTGGGGCCAACGTCCTGACTTTC. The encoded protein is CASSFRRDSGANVLTF.

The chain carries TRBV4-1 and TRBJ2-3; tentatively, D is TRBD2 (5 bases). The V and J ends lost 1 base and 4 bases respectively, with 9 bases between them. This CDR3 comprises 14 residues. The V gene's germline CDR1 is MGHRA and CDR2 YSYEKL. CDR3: CASSQGAGADTQYF. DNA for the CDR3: TGCGCCAGCAGCCAAGGGGCCGGGGCAGATACGCAGTATTTT.

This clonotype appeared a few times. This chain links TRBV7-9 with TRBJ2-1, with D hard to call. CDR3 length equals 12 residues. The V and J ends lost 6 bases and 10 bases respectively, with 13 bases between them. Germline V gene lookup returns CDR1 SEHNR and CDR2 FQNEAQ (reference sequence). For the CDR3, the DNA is TGTGCCAGCAGGCAACTGAGTGTAGAGCAGTTCTTC. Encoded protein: CASRQLSVEQFF.